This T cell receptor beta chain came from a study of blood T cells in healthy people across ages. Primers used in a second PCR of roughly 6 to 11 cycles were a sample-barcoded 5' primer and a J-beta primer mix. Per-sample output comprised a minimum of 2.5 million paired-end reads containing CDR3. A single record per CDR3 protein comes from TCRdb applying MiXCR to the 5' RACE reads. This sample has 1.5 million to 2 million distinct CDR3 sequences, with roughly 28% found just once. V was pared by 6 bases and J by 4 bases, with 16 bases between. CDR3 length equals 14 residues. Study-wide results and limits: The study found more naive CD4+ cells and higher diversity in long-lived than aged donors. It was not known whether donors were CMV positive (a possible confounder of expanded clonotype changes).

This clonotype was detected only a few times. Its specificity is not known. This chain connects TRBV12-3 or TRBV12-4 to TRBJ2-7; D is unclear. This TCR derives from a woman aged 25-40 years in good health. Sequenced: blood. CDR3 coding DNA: TGTGCCAGCAGCCCCGATAGGTTACTGTACGAGCAGTACTTC. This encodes CASSPDRLLYEQYF.